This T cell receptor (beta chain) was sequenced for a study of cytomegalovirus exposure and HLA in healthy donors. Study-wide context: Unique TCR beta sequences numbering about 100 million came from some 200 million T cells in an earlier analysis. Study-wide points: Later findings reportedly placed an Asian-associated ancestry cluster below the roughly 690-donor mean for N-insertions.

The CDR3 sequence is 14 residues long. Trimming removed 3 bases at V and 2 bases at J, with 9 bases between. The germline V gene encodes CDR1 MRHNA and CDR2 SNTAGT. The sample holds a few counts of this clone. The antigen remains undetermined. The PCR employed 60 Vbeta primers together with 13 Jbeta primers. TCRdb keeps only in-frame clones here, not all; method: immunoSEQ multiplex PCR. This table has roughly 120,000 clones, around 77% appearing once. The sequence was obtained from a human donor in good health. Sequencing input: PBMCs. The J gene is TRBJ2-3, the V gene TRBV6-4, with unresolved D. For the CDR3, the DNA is TGTGCCAGCAGTGAGATGGAGACCACAGATACGCAGTATTTT. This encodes CASSEMETTDTQYF.